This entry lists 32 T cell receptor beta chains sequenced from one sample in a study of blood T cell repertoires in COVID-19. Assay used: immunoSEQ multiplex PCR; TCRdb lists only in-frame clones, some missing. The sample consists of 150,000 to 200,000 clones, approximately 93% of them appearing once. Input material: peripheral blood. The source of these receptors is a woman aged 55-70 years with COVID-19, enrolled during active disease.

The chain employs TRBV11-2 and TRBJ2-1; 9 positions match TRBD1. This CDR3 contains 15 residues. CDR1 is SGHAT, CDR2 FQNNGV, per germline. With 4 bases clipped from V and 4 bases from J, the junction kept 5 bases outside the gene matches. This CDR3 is CASSSDRGPYNEQFF. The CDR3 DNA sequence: TGTGCCAGCAGCTCGGACAGGGGACCTTACAATGAGCAGTTCTTC.

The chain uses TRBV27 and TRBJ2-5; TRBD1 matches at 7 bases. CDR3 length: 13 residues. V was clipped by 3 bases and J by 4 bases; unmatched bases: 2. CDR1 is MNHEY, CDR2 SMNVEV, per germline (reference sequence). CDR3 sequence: CASSFSGGETQYF. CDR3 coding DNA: TGTGCCAGCAGTTTTTCAGGGGGAGAGACCCAGTACTTC.

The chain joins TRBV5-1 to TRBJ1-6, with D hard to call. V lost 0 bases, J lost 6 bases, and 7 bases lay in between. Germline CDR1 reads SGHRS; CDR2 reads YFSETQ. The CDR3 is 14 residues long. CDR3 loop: CASSLAQINSPLHF. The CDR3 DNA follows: TGCGCCAGCAGCTTGGCACAAATTAATTCACCCCTCCACTTT.

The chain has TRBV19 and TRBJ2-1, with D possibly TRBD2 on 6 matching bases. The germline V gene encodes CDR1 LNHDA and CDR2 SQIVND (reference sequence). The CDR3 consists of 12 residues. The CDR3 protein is CGSSGGYNEQFF. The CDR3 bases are TGTGGTTCCTCCGGGGGATACAATGAGCAGTTCTTC.

The CDR3 region is CASSMVAGDEAFF. In DNA form, the CDR3 reads TGTGCCAGTAGTATGGTGGCGGGAGATGAAGCTTTCTTT. This chain links TRBV19 with TRBJ1-1, with D uncertain. The V gene lost 3 bases and the J gene lost 7 bases, with 12 bases spanning the gap. In germline, CDR1 is LNHDA, CDR2 SQIVND (reference sequence). The CDR3 runs to 13 residues. The full variable domain, with the rest looked up from reference TRBV19 and TRBJ1-1, is DGGITQSPKYLFRKEGQNVTLSCEQNLNHDAMYWYRQDPGQGLRLIYYSQIVNDFQKGDIAEGYSVSREKKESFPLTVTSAQKNPTAFYLCASSMVAGDEAFFGQGTRLTVV.

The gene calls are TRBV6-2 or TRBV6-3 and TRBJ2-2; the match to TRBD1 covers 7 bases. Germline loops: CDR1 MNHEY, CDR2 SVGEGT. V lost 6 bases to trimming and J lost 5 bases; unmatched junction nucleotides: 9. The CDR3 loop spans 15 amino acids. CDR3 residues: CASSLDRARTGELFF. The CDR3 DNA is TGTGCCAGCAGCCTCGACAGGGCGCGGACCGGGGAGCTGTTTTTT.

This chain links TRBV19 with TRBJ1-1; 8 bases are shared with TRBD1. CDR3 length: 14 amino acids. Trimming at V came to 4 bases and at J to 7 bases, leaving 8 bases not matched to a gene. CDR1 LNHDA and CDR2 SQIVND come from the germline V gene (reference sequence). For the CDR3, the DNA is TGTGCCAGTAGTAAGTGGGACAGGACACTTGAAGCTTTCTTT. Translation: CASSKWDRTLEAFF.

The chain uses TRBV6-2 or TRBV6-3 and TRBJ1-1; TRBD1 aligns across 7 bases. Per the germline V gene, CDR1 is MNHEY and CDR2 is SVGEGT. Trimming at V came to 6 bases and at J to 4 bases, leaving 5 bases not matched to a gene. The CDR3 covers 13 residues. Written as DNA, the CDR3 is TGTGCCAGCAGCAGACAGGGAACCACTGAAGCTTTCTTT. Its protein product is CASSRQGTTEAFF.

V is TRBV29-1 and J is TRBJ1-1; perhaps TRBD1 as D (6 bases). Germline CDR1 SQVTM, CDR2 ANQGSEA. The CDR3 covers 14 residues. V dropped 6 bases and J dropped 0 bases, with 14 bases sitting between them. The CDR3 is CSVRTKGVNTEAFF. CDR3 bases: TGCAGCGTCCGAACCAAGGGGGTGAACACTGAAGCTTTCTTT.

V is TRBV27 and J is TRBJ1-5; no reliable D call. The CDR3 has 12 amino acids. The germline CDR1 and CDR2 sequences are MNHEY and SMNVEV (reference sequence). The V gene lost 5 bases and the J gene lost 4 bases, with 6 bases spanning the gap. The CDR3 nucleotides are TGTGCCAGCAGTGCTCAGAATCAGCCCCAGCATTTT. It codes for CASSAQNQPQHF.

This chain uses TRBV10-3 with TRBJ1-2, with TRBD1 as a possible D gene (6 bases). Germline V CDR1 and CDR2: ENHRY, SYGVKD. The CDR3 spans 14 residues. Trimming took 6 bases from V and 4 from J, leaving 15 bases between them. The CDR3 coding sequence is TGTGCCATCAGCACGGGGGGACAATCCTATGGCTACACCTTC. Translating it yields CAISTGGQSYGYTF.

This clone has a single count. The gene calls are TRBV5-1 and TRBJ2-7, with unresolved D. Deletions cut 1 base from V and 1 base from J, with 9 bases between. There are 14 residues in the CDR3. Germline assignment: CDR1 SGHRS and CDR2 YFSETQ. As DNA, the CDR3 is TGCGCCAGCAGCTTGCGCGACATATCCTACGAGCAGTACTTC. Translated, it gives CASSLRDISYEQYF.

In DNA form, the CDR3 reads TGTGCCATCAGAATTGACAGGGGGGCCTATGGCTACACCTTC. Translating it yields CAIRIDRGAYGYTF. The genes are TRBV10-3 and TRBJ1-2; 9 nucleotides align to TRBD1. With V trimmed by 6 bases and J by 4 bases, 6 bases remained unmatched. CDR1 ENHRY and CDR2 SYGVKD come from the germline V gene. CDR3 length: 14 amino acids.

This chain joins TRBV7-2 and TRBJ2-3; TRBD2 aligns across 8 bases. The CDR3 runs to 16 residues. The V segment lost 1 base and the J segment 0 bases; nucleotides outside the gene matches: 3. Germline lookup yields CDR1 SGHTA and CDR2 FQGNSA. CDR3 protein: CASSLERGGSTDTQYF. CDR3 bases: TGTGCCAGCAGCTTAGAACGGGGGGGGAGCACAGATACGCAGTATTTT.

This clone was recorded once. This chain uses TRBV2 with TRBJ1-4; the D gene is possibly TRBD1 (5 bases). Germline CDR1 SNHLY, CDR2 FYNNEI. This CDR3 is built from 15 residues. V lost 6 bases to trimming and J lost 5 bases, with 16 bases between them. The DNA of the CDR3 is TGTGCCAGCAGAAGATTGGGACTCCAAAATGAAAAACTGTTTTTT. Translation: CASRRLGLQNEKLFF.

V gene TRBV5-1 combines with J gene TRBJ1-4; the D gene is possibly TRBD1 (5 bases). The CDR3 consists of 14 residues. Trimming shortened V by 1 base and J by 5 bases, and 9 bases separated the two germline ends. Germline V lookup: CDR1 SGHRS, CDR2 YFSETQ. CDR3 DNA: TGCGCCAGCAGCTTGTCCCAGGGAAATGAAAAACTGTTTTTT. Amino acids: CASSLSQGNEKLFF.

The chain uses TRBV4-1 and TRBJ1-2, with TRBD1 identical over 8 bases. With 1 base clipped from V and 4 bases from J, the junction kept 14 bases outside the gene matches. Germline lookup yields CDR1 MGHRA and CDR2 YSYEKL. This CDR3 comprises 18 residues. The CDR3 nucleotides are TGCGCCAGCAGCCAAGGCCCGGGACAGGCAAAAAATCCCTATGGCTACACCTTC. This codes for CASSQGPGQAKNPYGYTF.

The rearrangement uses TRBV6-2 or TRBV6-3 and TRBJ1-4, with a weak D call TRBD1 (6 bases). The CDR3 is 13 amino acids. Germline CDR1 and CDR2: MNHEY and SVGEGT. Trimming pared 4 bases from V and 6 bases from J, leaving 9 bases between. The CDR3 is CASSSAGDEKLFF. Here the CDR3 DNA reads TGTGCCAGCAGTTCCGCAGGGGATGAAAAACTGTTTTTT.

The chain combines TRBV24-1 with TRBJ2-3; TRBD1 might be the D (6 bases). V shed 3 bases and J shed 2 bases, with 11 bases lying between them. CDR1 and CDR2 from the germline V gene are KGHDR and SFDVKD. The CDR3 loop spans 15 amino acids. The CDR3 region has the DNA TGTGCCACCAGTGATGGGGGCAGTAACACAGATACGCAGTATTTT. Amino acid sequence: CATSDGGSNTDTQYF.

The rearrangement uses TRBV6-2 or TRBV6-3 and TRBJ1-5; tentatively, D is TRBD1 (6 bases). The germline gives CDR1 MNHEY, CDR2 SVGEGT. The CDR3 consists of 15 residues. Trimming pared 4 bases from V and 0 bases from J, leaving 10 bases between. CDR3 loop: CASSWGRNSNQPQHF. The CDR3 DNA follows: TGTGCCAGCAGTTGGGGGCGGAATAGCAATCAGCCCCAGCATTTT.

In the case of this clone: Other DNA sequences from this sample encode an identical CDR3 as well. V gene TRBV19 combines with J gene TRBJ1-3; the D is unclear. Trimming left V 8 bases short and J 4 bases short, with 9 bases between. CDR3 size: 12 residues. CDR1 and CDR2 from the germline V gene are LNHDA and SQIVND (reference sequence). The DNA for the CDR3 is TGTGCCAGTCGGTCGGAGGGAAACACCATATATTTT. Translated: CASRSEGNTIYF.

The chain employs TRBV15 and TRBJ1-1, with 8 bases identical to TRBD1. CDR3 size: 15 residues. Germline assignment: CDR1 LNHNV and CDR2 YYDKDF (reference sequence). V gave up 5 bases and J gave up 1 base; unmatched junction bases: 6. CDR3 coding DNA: TGTGCCACCAGCGACAGGGGAATGTGGAACACTGAAGCTTTCTTT. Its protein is CATSDRGMWNTEAFF.

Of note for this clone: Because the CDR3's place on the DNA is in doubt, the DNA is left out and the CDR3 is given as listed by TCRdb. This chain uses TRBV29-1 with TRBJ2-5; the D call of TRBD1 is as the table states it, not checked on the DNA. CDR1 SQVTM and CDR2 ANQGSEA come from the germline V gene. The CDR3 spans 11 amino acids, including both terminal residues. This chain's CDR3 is CSVGEGAGGYF.

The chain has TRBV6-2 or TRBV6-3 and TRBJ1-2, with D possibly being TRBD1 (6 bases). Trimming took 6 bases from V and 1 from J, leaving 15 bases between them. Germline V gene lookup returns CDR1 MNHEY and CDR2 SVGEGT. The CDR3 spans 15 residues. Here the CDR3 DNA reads TGTGCCAGCAGCTCGGTAGAGGACAGTAACTATGGCTACACCTTC. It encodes CASSSVEDSNYGYTF.

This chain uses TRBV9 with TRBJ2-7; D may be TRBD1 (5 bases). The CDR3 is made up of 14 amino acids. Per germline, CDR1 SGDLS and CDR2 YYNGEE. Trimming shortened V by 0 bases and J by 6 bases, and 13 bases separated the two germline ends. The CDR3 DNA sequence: TGTGCCAGCAGCGTAGGGACATCTGTCGCCGAGCAGTACTTC. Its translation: CASSVGTSVAEQYF.

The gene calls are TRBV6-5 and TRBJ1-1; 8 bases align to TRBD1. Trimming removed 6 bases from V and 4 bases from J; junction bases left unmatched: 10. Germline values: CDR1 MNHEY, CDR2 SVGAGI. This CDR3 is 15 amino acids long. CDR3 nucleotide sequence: TGTGCCAGCAGGGACTTCAAAACAGGGGGCACTGAAGCTTTCTTT. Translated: CASRDFKTGGTEAFF.

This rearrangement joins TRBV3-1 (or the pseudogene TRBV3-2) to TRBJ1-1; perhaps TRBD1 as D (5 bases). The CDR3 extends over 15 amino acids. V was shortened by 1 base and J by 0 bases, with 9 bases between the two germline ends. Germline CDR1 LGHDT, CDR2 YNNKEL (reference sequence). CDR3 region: CASSQGGGLNTEAFF. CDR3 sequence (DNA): TGTGCCAGCAGCCAAGGCGGGGGGTTGAACACTGAAGCTTTCTTT.

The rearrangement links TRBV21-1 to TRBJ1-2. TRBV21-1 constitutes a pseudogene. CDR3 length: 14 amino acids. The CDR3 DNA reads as TGCGCCAGCAGCGGAACGGCGGGGAGCTATGGCTACACCTTC. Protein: CASSGTAGSYGYTF.

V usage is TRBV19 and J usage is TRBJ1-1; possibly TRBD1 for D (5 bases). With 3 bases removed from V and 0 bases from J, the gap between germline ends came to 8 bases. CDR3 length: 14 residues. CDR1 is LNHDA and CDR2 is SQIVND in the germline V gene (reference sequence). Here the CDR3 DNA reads TGTGCCAGTAGTATGCAGGGAATGAACACTGAAGCTTTCTTT. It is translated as CASSMQGMNTEAFF.

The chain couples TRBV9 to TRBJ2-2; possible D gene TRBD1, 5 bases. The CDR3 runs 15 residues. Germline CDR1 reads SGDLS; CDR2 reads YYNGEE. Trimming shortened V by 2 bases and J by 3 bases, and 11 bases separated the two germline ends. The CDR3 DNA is TGTGCCAGCAGCGTGGGGCAGGCCCACACCGGGGAGCTGTTTTTT. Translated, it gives CASSVGQAHTGELFF.

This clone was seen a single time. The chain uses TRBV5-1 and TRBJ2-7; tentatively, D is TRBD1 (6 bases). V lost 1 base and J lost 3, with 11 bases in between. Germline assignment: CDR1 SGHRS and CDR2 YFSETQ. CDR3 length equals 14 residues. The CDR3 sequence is CASSLSRGDYEQYF. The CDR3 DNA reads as TGCGCCAGCAGCTTGAGCAGGGGTGACTACGAGCAGTACTTC.

CDR3 in DNA: TGCGCCAGCAGCCAAGATCGACAGGGCTACACTGAAGCTTTCTTT. Its protein is CASSQDRQGYTEAFF. The rearrangement uses TRBV4-1 and TRBJ1-1, with TRBD1 matching over 7 bases. V lost 0 bases, J lost 3 bases, and 4 bases stayed unmatched. The germline V gene has CDR1 MGHRA and CDR2 YSYEKL. The CDR3 is 15 amino acids.